This T cell receptor (beta chain) emerged from a study of T cell responses to AZD1222 COVID-19 vaccine (dated by TCRdb to the early 2020s). About the study as a whole: AZD1222 recipients given second doses at about 4 weeks or at about 12 weeks were pooled, since spike-specific TCR depth and breadth were not found to differ between the two schedules. A total of just over 230 trial participants underwent TCR sequencing, of whom roughly 210 had received two doses of AZD1222 and some 25 had received two doses of the MenACWY control vaccine. Enrollment into the trials was organized by age into subgroups of 18-55, 56-69 and 70-plus years, and those subgroups contained 148, 28 and 57 TCR-sequenced participants, respectively. Beyond this particular receptor, the publication reports: The 56-69-year group was small, and its depth increase did not reach significance, likely because of low power. Spike-specific TCR breadth and depth rose significantly after two AZD1222 doses compared with day 0 and with MenACWY recipients. Reportedly, close to half of the unique spike-specific TCRs recognized epitopes lying outside the regions that are mutated in the B.1.351 and B.1.1.7 variants. Because no day 14 peak-response samples were available, repertoires were characterized only after the peak T cell response. Most participants were white British and females outnumbered males, and the authors suggested that clonal diversity may have been underestimated. Conclusions about previously exposed vaccinees are limited because only 5 or 6 AZD1222 recipients were SARS-CoV-2 seropositive at baseline. CD4 TCRs associated with the vaccine covered the entire spike protein, and the dominant responses were in regions 160-218 and 743-854.

The germline V gene provides CDR1 SQVTM and CDR2 ANQGSEA. Including the terminal cysteine and phenylalanine, the CDR3 comprises 16 residues. Only the CDR3 region is kept as DNA, spanning 48 bases read in frame from base 1. V trim: 0 bases; J trim: 6 bases; unmatched bases: 12. With respect to this clone: Its antigen is not yet known. The sample holds no much larger clone one base away, and base qualities are not on file.

The CDR3 regions of human TCRbeta chains were analyzed by immunosequencing. The original pipeline was this. TCRs in the repertoires were matched against a reference library of SARS-CoV-2-specific TCRs that had been generated with the MIRA antigen-specificity platform. Breadth was defined as the fraction of unique TCRs that were SARS-CoV-2-associated. Depth was defined as the fraction of total T cells that were SARS-CoV-2-associated. Using the MIRA data, each spike-specific TCR was assigned both to the spike region to which the TCR was reactive and to a CD4 or CD8 class. Log10-transformed breadth and depth values were compared by one-way ANOVA with Sidak's multiple comparisons tests. Not all clones reach the TCRdb copy of this immuneACCESS table, which keeps in-frame sequences only. Checked studies attribute under half of the gap to unresolved V genes and leave the rest unexplained. Clone size and the V and J calls come from that table; the DNA yielded D and trimming. Here the sample has 150,000 to 200,000 clones; 85% to 95% occur a single time. The ten largest clones add up to less than 3% of the sample.

The sample's time point label, in plain terms: baseline before first vaccination. Vaccinee samples came from UK trials COV001 and COV002, including a single-blind randomized controlled phase 2/3 trial of AZD1222 (ChAdOx1 nCoV-19) in healthy adults. Trial participant PBMC samples were collected at day 0 and day 28 after the second dose for TCRbeta chain sequencing. The sequence derives from an adult in good health. The sequencing here drew on peripheral blood, taken on day 0 of AZD1222 vaccination. The V and J genes are TRBV29-1 and TRBJ2-7, with 9 bases aligning to TRBD1. CDR3 reads: CSVEELGTGNFREQYF. The nucleotide sequence is TGCAGCGTTGAAGAACTAGGGACAGGGAACTTCCGCGAGCAGTACTTC.